Listed below are T cell receptor beta chains from one sample, sequenced in a study of blood T cell repertoires in COVID-19. TCRdb's copy holds only in-frame clones and misses some; the assay was immunoSEQ multiplex PCR. The profile shows 200,000 to 250,000 clones, about 89% of them singletons. Sequencing used peripheral blood. Source of these receptors: a woman aged 40 to 49 with acute or convalescent COVID-19. The CDR3 runs from the conserved cysteine through the conserved F or W. Fields, in order: clone size, V gene, J gene, D gene, CDR3 DNA, CDR3 protein. The D gene is left open where the match is weak. A row's size may be missing; if present it is once, few, many or a size class.

>few|TRBV6-5|TRBJ1-1|TRBD1
TGTGCCAGCAGCAGGGGGCTAGGCACTGAAGCTTTCTTT
CASSRGLGTEAFF
>.|TRBV7-2|TRBJ1-4|TRBD1
TGTGCCAGCAGCGTATCCGGGACAGGTAGTGAAAAACTGTTTTTT
CASSVSGTGSEKLFF
>.|TRBV7-2|TRBJ2-1|TRBD1
TGTGCCAGCAGCCAGACAGGGTCCTCCTACAATGAGCAGTTCTTC
CASSQTGSSYNEQFF
>.|TRBV3-1/TRBV3-2|TRBJ1-2|TRBD1
TGTGCCAGCAGCCAAGTCTTAATACGGCAGGGGGACAACTATGGCTACACCTTC
CASSQVLIRQGDNYGYTF
>.|TRBV3-1/TRBV3-2|TRBJ1-1|.
TGTGCCAGCAACCCTGACAGGCGACAGACTGAAGCTTTCTTT
CASNPDRRQTEAFF
>once|TRBV19|TRBJ1-5|TRBD1
TGTGCCAGTAGTAAGAATACCGGGACAGGGAACCAGCCCCAGCATTTT
CASSKNTGTGNQPQHF
>.|TRBV19|TRBJ2-1|TRBD2
TGTGCCAGTAACCTGGGAGCGGGGGGGAATGAGCAGTTCTTC
CASNLGAGGNEQFF
>.|TRBV5-4|TRBJ1-2|TRBD1
TGTGCCAGCAGCTTTACAGGGGAGTATGGCTACACCTTC
CASSFTGEYGYTF
>.|TRBV7-9|TRBJ2-1|TRBD2
TGTGCCAGCAGCCCACTAGCGGGGGTAAGCTCCTACAATGAGCAGTTCTTC
CASSPLAGVSSYNEQFF
>.|TRBV11-2|TRBJ2-3|.
TGTGCCAGCAGCTCAACAGGGTACACAGATACGCAGTATTTT
CASSSTGYTDTQYF
>.|TRBV9|TRBJ1-5|.
TGTGCCAGCGGGCGAGATAGCAATCAGCCCCAGCATTTT
CASGRDSNQPQHF
>few|TRBV10-3|TRBJ1-1|.
TGTGCCATCAAGTATGGGCAGGGAGGTACTGAAGCTTTCTTT
CAIKYGQGGTEAFF
>.|TRBV5-1|TRBJ2-3|.
TGCGCCAGCAGCTTGCAGGTTGGAGATACGCAGTATTTT
CASSLQVGDTQYF
>.|TRBV2|TRBJ1-4|.
TGTGCCAGCAGTGATAGAAGGAGGGCACAAAATGAAAAACTGTTTTTT
CASSDRRRAQNEKLFF
>.|TRBV11-2|TRBJ1-1|.
TGTGCCAGCAAGGCGACACCCAACACTGAAGCTTTCTTT
CASKATPNTEAFF
>.|TRBV10-3|TRBJ1-6|.
TGTGCCATCAGTGAGTCGTCGGCCGGTTCCGGGATAGGAGCCCCCCTCCACTTT
CAISESSAGSGIGAPLHF
>.|TRBV11-2|TRBJ2-3|TRBD2
TGTGCCAGCAGCGTCGGGACTAGCGGGGGCACAGATACGCAGTATTTT
CASSVGTSGGTDTQYF
>.|TRBV30|TRBJ1-5|TRBD1
TGTGCCTGGAGTCTCAGGGGGGATCAGCCCCAGCATTTT
CAWSLRGDQPQHF
>few|TRBV5-6|TRBJ1-6|.
TGTGCCAGCAGCTCAAACCTGGGCCACTCACCCCTCCACTTT
CASSSNLGHSPLHF
>.|TRBV11-2|TRBJ1-2|TRBD1
TGTGCCAGCAGCGGCCGGGACAGGGGATTCTATGGCTACACCTTC
CASSGRDRGFYGYTF
>.|TRBV6-2/TRBV6-3|TRBJ2-2|.
TGTGCCAGCAGTTACGGGCGTCGGGGCGGGGAGCTGTTTTTT
CASSYGRRGGELFF
>.|TRBV9|TRBJ2-3|TRBD2
TGTGCCAGCAGCGTAGGTGGCGGGGGTACGTCGGGCGCAGATACGCAGTATTTT
CASSVGGGGTSGADTQYF
>.|TRBV21-1|TRBJ2-5|.
TGTGCCAGCAGCGGGCGCACAGGAGAGGACGTAGGAGAGACCCAGTACTTC
CASSGRTGEDVGETQYF
>.|TRBV14|TRBJ1-1|.
TGTGCCAGCAGCCCACTGGACAGCCCCCCTTGGGGTATCGGCACTGAAGCTTTCTTT
CASSPLDSPPWGIGTEAFF
>.|TRBV19|TRBJ2-3|.
TGTGCCAGTAGTATTCAGGGGCACCATACGCAGTATTTT
CASSIQGHHTQYF
>.|TRBV24-1|TRBJ1-4|.
TGTGCCACCAGTGATTCTACAACAGGCATAGTAGATGAAAAACTGTTTTTT
CATSDSTTGIVDEKLFF
>.|TRBV21-1|TRBJ1-6|.
TGTGCCAGCGGCGACAGGGGAAATTCACCCCTCCACTTT
CASGDRGNSPLHF
>.|TRBV6-2/TRBV6-3|TRBJ2-3|TRBD2
TGTGCCAGCAGTTTGGGACTAATCTCAGATACGCAGTATTTT
CASSLGLISDTQYF
>.|TRBV6-4|TRBJ1-2|TRBD1
TGTGCCAGCAGTGCACAGGGGAGCTATGGCTACACCTTC
CASSAQGSYGYTF
>.|TRBV13|TRBJ2-1|.
TGTGCCAGCAGCTCGCCGGGACTGGCTGGGGATGAGCAGTTCTTC
CASSSPGLAGDEQFF
>.|TRBV2|TRBJ1-2|TRBD1
TGTGCCAGCATGAGGACAGGGTTGAGGGATGGCTACACCTTC
CASMRTGLRDGYTF
>.|TRBV4-1|TRBJ1-2|.
TGCGCCAGCAGCCAAGATCAACTCCCGGTCGGACAGAGGAACTATGGCTACACCTTC
CASSQDQLPVGQRNYGYTF
>.|TRBV12-3/TRBV12-4|TRBJ1-3|.
TGTGCCAGCAGTTTGGGACTTGGGAACACCATATATTTT
CASSLGLGNTIYF
>.|TRBV27|TRBJ1-5|.
TGTGCCAGCAGTAAGGGGTATAGCAATCAGCCCCAGCATTTT
CASSKGYSNQPQHF
>once|TRBV3-1/TRBV3-2|TRBJ2-5|.
TGTGCCAGCAGCCAAGGAAATCTGGCAGGGCGGGAGACCCAGTACTTC
CASSQGNLAGRETQYF
>.|TRBV15|TRBJ2-2|TRBD2
TGTGCCACCAGCAGAGACGGGACTAGCGGGGAAAACACCGGGGAGCTGTTTTTT
CATSRDGTSGENTGELFF
>.|TRBV29-1|TRBJ1-5|TRBD1
TGCAGCGCTGCGGGACAGCTCAATCAGCCCCAGCATTTT
CSAAGQLNQPQHF
>.|TRBV6-5|TRBJ2-1|TRBD2
TGTGCCAGCACCCAAAGCGGGGGGGGTTACAATGAGCAGTTCTTC
CASTQSGGGYNEQFF
>.|TRBV11-2|TRBJ1-1|TRBD1
TGTGCCAGCAGCTCTCCAAGACAGGGTCGCATTGGAGCTTTCTTT
CASSSPRQGRIGAFF
>.|TRBV18|TRBJ1-1|.
TGTGCCAGCTCACCGGGGCCGGGCAGCAACACTGAAGCTTTCTTT
CASSPGPGSNTEAFF
>.|TRBV19|TRBJ1-1|.
TGTGCCAGTAGTAGAGTACAGGGTTCTGAAGCTTTCTTT
CASSRVQGSEAFF
>.|TRBV6-2/TRBV6-3|TRBJ1-5|.
TGTGCCAGCACCCCCGGGGGAGGGAATCAGCCCCAGCATTTT
CASTPGGGNQPQHF
>.|TRBV5-4|TRBJ1-5|TRBD1
TGTGCCAGCAGCTTCGACAGGGGGCAGCCCCAGCATTTT
CASSFDRGQPQHF
>.|TRBV28|TRBJ2-1|TRBD1
TGTGCCAGCAGTCCGGGACAGTCCTACAATGAGCAGTTCTTC
CASSPGQSYNEQFF
>.|TRBV28|TRBJ1-2|.
TGTGCCAGCAGTCAGAGTCCGGGAATATCACTGGGGGGCTACACCTTC
CASSQSPGISLGGYTF
>.|TRBV6-5|TRBJ2-1|.
TGTGCCAGCAGTTACTCGCCCACACACAATGAGCAGTTCTTC
CASSYSPTHNEQFF
>.|TRBV6-1|TRBJ1-1|.
TGTGCCAGCAGTGACCCGGGATCGAACACTGAAGCTTTCTTT
CASSDPGSNTEAFF